The clone carrying this T cell receptor beta chain was detected only once. The CDR3 length is 12 residues. In germline, CDR1 is SGDLS, CDR2 YYNGEE. Deletions cut 0 bases from V and 6 bases from J, with 5 bases between. This sample is drawn from a study of OX40 agonist ivuxolimab in advanced cancers. Sequencing used immunoSEQ multiplex PCR; TCRdb keeps in-frame clones, though not all of them. This sample has roughly 82,000 clones, with 83% found just once. This material consisted of CD4+ or CD8+ T cells sorted from blood, taken in a trial of the OX40 agonist ivuxolimab. This chain links TRBV9 with TRBJ2-3; D assignment may be TRBD1 or TRBD2 (5 bases each). The sequence came from an adult with an advanced solid tumor such as melanoma, head and neck, liver or kidney cancer. The CDR3 spells CASSVGGDTQYF. The CDR3 nucleotides read TGTGCCAGCAGCGTAGGGGGGGATACGCAGTATTTT.